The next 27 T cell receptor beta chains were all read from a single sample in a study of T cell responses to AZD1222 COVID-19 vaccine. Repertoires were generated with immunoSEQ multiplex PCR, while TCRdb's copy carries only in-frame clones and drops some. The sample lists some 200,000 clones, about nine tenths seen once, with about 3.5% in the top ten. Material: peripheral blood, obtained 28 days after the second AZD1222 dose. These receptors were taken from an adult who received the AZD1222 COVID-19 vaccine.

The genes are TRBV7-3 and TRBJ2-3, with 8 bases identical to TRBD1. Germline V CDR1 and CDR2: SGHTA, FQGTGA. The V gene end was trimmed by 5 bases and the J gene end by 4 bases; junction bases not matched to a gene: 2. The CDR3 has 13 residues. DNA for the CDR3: TGTGCCAGCAGCGACAGGGGTTCAGATACGCAGTATTTT. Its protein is CASSDRGSDTQYF.

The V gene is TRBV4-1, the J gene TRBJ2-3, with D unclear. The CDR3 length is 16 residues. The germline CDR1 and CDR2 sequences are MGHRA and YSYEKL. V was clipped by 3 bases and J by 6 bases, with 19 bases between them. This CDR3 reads CASSHGAGFSADTQYF. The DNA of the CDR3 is TGCGCCAGCAGCCACGGAGCCGGGTTTTCCGCGGATACGCAGTATTTT.

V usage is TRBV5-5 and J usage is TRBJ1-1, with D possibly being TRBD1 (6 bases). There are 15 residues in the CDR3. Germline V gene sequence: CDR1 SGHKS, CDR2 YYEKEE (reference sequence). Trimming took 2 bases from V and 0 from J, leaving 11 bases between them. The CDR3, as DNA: TGTGCCAGCAGCTTAGTAGGGGGGATGAACACTGAAGCTTTCTTT. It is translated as CASSLVGGMNTEAFF.

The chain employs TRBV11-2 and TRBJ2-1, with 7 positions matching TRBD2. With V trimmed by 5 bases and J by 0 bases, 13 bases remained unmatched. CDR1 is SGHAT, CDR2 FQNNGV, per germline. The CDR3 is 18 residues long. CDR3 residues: CASSTRYSGSVSYNEQFF. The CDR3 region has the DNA TGTGCCAGCAGCACCCGTTATAGCGGGTCTGTCTCCTACAATGAGCAGTTCTTC.

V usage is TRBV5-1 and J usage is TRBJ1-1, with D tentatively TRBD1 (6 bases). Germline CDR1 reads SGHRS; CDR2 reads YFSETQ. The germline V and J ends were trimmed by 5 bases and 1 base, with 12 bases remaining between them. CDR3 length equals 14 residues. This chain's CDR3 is CASRGGPQNTEAFF. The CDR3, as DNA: TGCGCCAGCAGGGGGGGGCCACAGAACACTGAAGCTTTCTTT.

CDR3: CATSDAGTSGRFYEQYF. Written as DNA, the CDR3 is TGTGCCACCAGTGACGCCGGGACTAGCGGGAGGTTCTACGAGCAGTACTTC. The gene calls are TRBV24-1 and TRBJ2-7; TRBD2 agrees at 15 bases. V lost 4 bases, J lost 3 bases, and 6 bases stayed unmatched. The CDR3 totals 17 residues. CDR1 and CDR2 from the germline V gene are KGHDR and SFDVKD.

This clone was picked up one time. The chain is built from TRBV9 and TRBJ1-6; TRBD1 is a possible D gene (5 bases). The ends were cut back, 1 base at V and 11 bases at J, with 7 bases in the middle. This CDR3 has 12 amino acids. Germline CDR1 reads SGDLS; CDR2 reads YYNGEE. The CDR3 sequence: CASSVQGPPLHF. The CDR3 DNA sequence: TGTGCCAGCAGCGTACAGGGACCACCCCTCCACTTT. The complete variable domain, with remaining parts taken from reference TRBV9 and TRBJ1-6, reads DSGVTQTPKHLITATGQRVTLRCSPRSGDLSVYWYQQSLDQGLQFLIQYYNGEERAKGNILERFSAQQFPDLHSELNLSSLELGDSALYFCASSVQGPPLHFGNGTRLTVT.

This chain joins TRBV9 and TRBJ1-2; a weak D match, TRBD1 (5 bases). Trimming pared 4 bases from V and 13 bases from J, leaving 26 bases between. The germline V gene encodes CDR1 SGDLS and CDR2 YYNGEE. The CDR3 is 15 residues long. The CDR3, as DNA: TGTGCCAGCAGCCCCAGCCCGGGGGGTGGGGGTAACTGCACCTTC. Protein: CASSPSPGGGGNCTF. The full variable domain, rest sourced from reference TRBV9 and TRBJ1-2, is DSGVTQTPKHLITATGQRVTLRCSPRSGDLSVYWYQQSLDQGLQFLIQYYNGEERAKGNILERFSAQQFPDLHSELNLSSLELGDSALYFCASSPSPGGGGNCTFGSGTRLTVV.

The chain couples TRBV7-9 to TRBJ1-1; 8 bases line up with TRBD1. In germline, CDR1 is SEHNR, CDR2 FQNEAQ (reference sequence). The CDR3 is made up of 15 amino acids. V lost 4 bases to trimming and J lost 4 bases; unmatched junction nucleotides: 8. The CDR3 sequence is CASSSESTGGTEAFF. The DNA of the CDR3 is TGTGCCAGCAGCTCCGAATCAACAGGGGGCACTGAAGCTTTCTTT.

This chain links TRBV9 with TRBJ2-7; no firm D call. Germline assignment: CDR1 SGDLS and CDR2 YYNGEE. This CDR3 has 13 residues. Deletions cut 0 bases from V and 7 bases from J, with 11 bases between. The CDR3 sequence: CASSVASGREQYF. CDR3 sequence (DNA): TGTGCCAGCAGCGTAGCCTCGGGTCGGGAGCAGTACTTC. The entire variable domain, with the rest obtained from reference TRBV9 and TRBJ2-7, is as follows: DSGVTQTPKHLITATGQRVTLRCSPRSGDLSVYWYQQSLDQGLQFLIQYYNGEERAKGNILERFSAQQFPDLHSELNLSSLELGDSALYFCASSVASGREQYFGPGTRLTVT.

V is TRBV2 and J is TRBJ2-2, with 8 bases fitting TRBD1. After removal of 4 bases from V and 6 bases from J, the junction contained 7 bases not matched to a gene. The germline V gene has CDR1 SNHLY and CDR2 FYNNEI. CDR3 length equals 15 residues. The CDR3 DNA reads TGTGCCAGCAGTGTGGACAGGGTGCGGTCCGGGGAGCTGTTTTTT. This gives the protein CASSVDRVRSGELFF.

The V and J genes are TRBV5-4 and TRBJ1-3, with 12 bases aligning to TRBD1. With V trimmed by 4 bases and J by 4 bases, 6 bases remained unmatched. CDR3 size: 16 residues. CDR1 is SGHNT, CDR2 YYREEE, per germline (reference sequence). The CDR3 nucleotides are TGTGCCAGCAGCCCGGGACAGGGGGCGCACGGAAACACCATATATTTT. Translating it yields CASSPGQGAHGNTIYF.

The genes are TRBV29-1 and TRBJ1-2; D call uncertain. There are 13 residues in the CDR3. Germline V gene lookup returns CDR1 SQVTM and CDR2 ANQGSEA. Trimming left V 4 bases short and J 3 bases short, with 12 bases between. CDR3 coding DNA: TGCAGCGTTGCGGAACGACTAGACTATGGCTACACCTTC. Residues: CSVAERLDYGYTF.

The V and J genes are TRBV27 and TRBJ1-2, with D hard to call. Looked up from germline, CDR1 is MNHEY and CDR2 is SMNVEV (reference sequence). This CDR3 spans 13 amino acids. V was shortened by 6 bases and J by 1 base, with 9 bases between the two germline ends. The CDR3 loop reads CASSQEGNYGYTF. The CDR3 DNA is TGTGCCAGCAGCCAAGAGGGTAACTATGGCTACACCTTC.

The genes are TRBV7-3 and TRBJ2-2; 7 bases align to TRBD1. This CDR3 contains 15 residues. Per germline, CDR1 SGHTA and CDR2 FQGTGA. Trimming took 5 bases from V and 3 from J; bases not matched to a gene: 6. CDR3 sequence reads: CASSLRTGDTGELFF. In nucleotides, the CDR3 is TGTGCCAGCAGCCTCCGGACAGGCGACACCGGGGAGCTGTTTTTT.

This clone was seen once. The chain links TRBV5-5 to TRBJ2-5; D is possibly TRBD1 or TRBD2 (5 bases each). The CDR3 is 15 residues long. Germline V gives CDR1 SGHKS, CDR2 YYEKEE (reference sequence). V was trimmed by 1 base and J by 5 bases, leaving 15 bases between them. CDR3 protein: CASSLRWSGSETQYF. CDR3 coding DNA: TGTGCCAGCAGCTTGAGATGGTCAGGGAGCGAGACCCAGTACTTC.

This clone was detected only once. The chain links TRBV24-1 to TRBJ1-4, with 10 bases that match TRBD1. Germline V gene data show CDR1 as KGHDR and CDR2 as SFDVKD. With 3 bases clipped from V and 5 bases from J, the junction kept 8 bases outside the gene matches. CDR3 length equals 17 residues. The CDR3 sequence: CATSDPSPGQGNEKLFF. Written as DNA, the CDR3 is TGTGCCACCAGTGATCCGAGCCCGGGACAGGGGAATGAAAAACTGTTTTTT.

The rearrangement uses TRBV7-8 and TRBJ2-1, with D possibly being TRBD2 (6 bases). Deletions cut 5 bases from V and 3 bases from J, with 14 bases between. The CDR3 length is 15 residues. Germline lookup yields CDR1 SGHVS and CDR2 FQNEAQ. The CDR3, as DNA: TGTGCCAGCAGCCCGGGACTCGGAGACTACAATGAGCAGTTCTTC. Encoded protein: CASSPGLGDYNEQFF.

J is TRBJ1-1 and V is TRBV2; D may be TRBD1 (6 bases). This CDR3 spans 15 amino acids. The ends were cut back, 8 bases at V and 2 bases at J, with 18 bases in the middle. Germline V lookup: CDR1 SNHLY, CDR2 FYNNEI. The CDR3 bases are TGTGCCAGCGGGGCGGCCAGGACAGTAAACACTGAAGCTTTCTTT. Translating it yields CASGAARTVNTEAFF.

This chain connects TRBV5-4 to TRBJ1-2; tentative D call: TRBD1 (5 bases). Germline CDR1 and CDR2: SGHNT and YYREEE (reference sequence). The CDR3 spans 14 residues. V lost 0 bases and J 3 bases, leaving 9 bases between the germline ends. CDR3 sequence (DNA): TGTGCCAGCAGCTTGGAGGACACCTACTATGGCTACACCTTC. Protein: CASSLEDTYYGYTF.

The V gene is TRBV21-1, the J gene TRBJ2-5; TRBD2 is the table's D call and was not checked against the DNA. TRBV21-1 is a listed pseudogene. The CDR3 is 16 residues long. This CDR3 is CASSPGRELEKETQYF. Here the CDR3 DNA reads TGTGCCAGCAGCCCCGGAAGGGAGCTAGAGAAAGAGACCCAGTACTTC.

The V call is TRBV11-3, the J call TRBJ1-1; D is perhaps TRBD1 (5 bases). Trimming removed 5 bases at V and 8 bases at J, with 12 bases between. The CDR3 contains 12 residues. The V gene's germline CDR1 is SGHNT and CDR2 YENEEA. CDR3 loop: CASSQGPAEAFF. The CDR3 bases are TGTGCCAGCAGCCAGGGACCAGCGGAAGCTTTCTTT.

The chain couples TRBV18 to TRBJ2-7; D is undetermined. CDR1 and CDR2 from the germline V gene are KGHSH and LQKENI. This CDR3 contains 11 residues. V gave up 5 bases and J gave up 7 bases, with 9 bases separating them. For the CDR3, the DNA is TGTGCCAGCTCATCGGTGGTTGAGCAGTACTTC. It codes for CASSSVVEQYF.

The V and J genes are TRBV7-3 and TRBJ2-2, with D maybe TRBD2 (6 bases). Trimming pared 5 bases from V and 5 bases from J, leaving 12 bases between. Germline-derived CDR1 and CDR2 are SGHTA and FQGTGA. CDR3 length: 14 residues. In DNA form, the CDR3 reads TGTGCCAGCAGCCCTGTCGGGGGAACCGGGGAGCTGTTTTTT. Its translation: CASSPVGGTGELFF.

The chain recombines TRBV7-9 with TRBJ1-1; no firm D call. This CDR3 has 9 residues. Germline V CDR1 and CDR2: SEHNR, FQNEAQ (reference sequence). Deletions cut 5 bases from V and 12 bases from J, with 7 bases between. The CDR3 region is CASSPWTFF. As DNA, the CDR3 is TGTGCCAGCAGCCCATGGACTTTCTTT.

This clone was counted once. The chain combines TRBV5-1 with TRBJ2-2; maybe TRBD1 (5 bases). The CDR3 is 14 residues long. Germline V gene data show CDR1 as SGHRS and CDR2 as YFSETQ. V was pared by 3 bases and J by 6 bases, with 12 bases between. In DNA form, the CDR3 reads TGCGCCAGCAGCTACGACAGAGGATCCGGGGAGCTGTTTTTT. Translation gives CASSYDRGSGELFF.

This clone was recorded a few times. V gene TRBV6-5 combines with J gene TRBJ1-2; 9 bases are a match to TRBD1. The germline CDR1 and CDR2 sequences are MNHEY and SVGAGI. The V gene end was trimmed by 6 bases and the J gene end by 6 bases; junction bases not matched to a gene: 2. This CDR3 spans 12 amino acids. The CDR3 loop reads CASRGQGNGYTF. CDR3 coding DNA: TGTGCCAGCAGGGGACAGGGAAATGGCTACACCTTC.